One sample yielded the 25 T cell receptor beta chains listed below, sequenced in a study of T cell repertoires in MIS-A myocarditis. The assay was immunoSEQ multiplex PCR, and TCRdb's table has in-frame clones only and misses some. This sample has around 10,000 clones, with approximately 90% found just once. Material for sequencing was thoracic lymph node tissue obtained at autopsy. The receptors derive from a man in his late teens or twenties with fulminant myocarditis from multisystem inflammatory syndrome in adults (MIS-A) after COVID-19.

The chain couples TRBV19 to TRBJ1-5; D may be TRBD1 (6 bases). In germline, CDR1 is LNHDA, CDR2 SQIVND (reference sequence). The V end was cut by 7 bases, the J end by 3 bases, with 13 bases between. This CDR3 has 14 residues. The CDR3 region is CASTSGQYNQPQHF. The DNA for the CDR3 is TGTGCCAGTACTTCAGGACAGTACAATCAGCCCCAGCATTTT.

The V and J genes are TRBV9 and TRBJ1-2, with unresolved D. The CDR3 is 15 residues long. Germline V CDR1 and CDR2: SGDLS, YYNGEE. Trimming stripped 0 bases from V and 3 bases from J, with 12 bases between. The CDR3 DNA sequence: TGTGCCAGCAGCGTAGCAGCCCCCGAGGACTATGGCTACACCTTC. It translates to CASSVAAPEDYGYTF.

The J gene is TRBJ1-2, the V gene TRBV18; TRBD1 matches at 8 bases. The V gene's germline CDR1 is KGHSH and CDR2 LQKENI. This CDR3 region has 14 residues. V dropped 5 bases and J dropped 3; count of bases not matched to a gene: 5. CDR3: CASSSTGEHYGYTF. The CDR3 bases are TGTGCCAGCTCATCGACAGGGGAACACTATGGCTACACCTTC.

This clone was observed a few times. V gene TRBV7-9 combines with J gene TRBJ1-6, with TRBD1 matching 7 bases. The CDR3 extends over 14 amino acids. The trim removed 5 bases at V and 6 bases at J, leaving 4 bases unmatched. The germline CDR1 and CDR2 sequences are SEHNR and FQNEAQ (reference sequence). Here the CDR3 DNA reads TGTGCCAGCAGCATGACAGGGTTTAATTCACCCCTCCACTTT. It is translated as CASSMTGFNSPLHF.

This chain joins TRBV7-9 and TRBJ1-4, with D perhaps matching TRBD1 (6 bases). Between the trimmed V and J ends, which lost 7 bases and 8 bases, there was a span of 17 bases. This CDR3 is 14 amino acids long. CDR1 is SEHNR, CDR2 FQNEAQ, per germline (reference sequence). CDR3 nucleotides: TGTGCCAGCACAGAAACAGGGAGGGTCGAAAAACTGTTTTTT. Residues: CASTETGRVEKLFF.

V usage is TRBV4-3 and J usage is TRBJ1-2; TRBD1 is a possible D gene (5 bases). V shed 1 base and J shed 9 bases, with 21 bases lying between them. The CDR3 extends over 16 amino acids. In germline, CDR1 is LGHNA, CDR2 YSLEER. CDR3 DNA: TGCGCCAGCAGCCAAGTCGGTTACCCGGGACTCGATAGCTACACCTTC. This sequence encodes CASSQVGYPGLDSYTF.

The chain joins TRBV19 to TRBJ2-1, with 9 bases that match TRBD2. With V trimmed by 7 bases and J by 9 bases, 7 bases remained unmatched. The V gene's germline CDR1 is LNHDA and CDR2 SQIVND (reference sequence). The CDR3 covers 13 residues. CDR3 sequence (DNA): TGTGCCAGTATGGGGCGGGAGGGCGGTGAGCAGTTCTTC. The encoded protein is CASMGREGGEQFF.

The chain links TRBV15 to TRBJ2-1, with D tentatively TRBD2 (6 bases). Germline CDR1 is LNHNV and CDR2 is YYDKDF (reference sequence). The CDR3 contains 16 residues. V lost 1 base, J lost 0 bases, and 10 bases lay in between. CDR3 amino acids: CATSRGRGASYNEQFF. DNA for the CDR3: TGTGCCACCAGCAGAGGGAGGGGCGCCTCCTACAATGAGCAGTTCTTC.

V usage is TRBV5-1 and J usage is TRBJ2-3; 9 nucleotides line up with TRBD2. The CDR3 has 17 residues. Trimming removed 4 bases from V and 0 bases from J; junction bases left unmatched: 9. Germline CDR1 and CDR2: SGHRS and YFSETQ. CDR3 in DNA: TGCGCCAGCAGCGCGAGGGGACTAGCCCAAAGCACAGATACGCAGTATTTT. Translating gives CASSARGLAQSTDTQYF.

V gene TRBV7-2 combines with J gene TRBJ1-3; no clear D. The CDR3 runs 11 residues. Germline V gene data show CDR1 as SGHTA and CDR2 as FQGNSA. Trimming took off 1 base at V and 6 bases at J, with 1 base between the two ends. The CDR3, as DNA: TGTGCCAGCAGCTTAGTAAACACCATATATTTT. Encoded protein: CASSLVNTIYF.

The V and J genes are TRBV28 and TRBJ2-7, with 8 nucleotides matching TRBD1. CDR3 size: 16 residues. V was pared by 6 bases and J by 5 bases, with 15 bases of the junction left unmatched. Germline CDR1 and CDR2: MDHEN and SYDVKM. The chain's CDR3 is CASRSTSDRVLDEQYF. CDR3 nucleotides: TGTGCCAGCAGGAGCACCTCGGACAGGGTGCTCGACGAGCAGTACTTC. Using reference TRBV28 and TRBJ2-7 for the parts outside the CDR3, the full variable domain is DVKVTQSSRYLVKRTGEKVFLECVQDMDHENMFWYRQDPGLGLRLIYFSYDVKMKEKGDIPEGYSVSREKKERFSLILESASTNQTSMYLCASRSTSDRVLDEQYFGPGTRLTVT.

The CDR3: CASSSQDRGPTNYGYTF. DNA for the CDR3: TGTGCCAGCAGCTCCCAGGACAGGGGCCCCACTAACTATGGCTACACCTTC. V is TRBV7-9 and J is TRBJ1-2, with 9 bases lining up with TRBD1. Germline V gives CDR1 SEHNR, CDR2 FQNEAQ (reference sequence). CDR3 size: 17 residues. V shed 4 bases and J 0 bases; nucleotides not matched to a gene: 9.

The chain combines TRBV7-9 with TRBJ2-3; no firm D call. Trimming took off 5 bases at V and 6 bases at J, with 12 bases between the two ends. CDR3 size: 13 residues. Germline values: CDR1 SEHNR, CDR2 FQNEAQ (reference sequence). CDR3 sequence (DNA): TGTGCCAGCAGCCCCCTCCGGGCGGATACGCAGTATTTT. Translating gives CASSPLRADTQYF.

This chain's CDR3 is CASSQEGLEPYEQYF. CDR3 nucleotide sequence: TGCGCCAGCAGCCAAGAGGGCCTCGAACCCTACGAGCAGTACTTC. The rearrangement uses TRBV4-1 and TRBJ2-7, with D uncertain. V lost 0 bases to trimming and J lost 2 bases, with 11 bases between them. Germline V gene data show CDR1 as MGHRA and CDR2 as YSYEKL. This CDR3 spans 15 amino acids.

This chain connects TRBV10-2 to TRBJ2-2; 7 bases match TRBD2. Trimming at V came to 6 bases and at J to 2 bases, leaving 6 bases not matched to a gene. The CDR3 has 15 amino acids. CDR1 is WSHSY and CDR2 is SAAADI in the germline V gene. The CDR3 DNA sequence: TGCGCCAGCAGGGCGACTAGCTCCAACACCGGGGAGCTGTTTTTT. Translation gives CASRATSSNTGELFF.

As regards this clone: The conserved phenylalanine or tryptophan normally closing the CDR3 is absent here, so this likely arose from a read error. The chain is built from TRBV7-9 and TRBJ1-2, with TRBD1 identical over 8 bases. Losses at the gene ends were 3 bases for V and 6 bases for J; bases not matched to a gene: 6. Germline CDR1 reads SEHNR; CDR2 reads FQNEAQ (reference sequence). This CDR3 has 14 residues. CDR3 coding DNA: TGTGCCAGCAGCTTTACGGACAGGGCGGATGGCTACACCCTC. Protein sequence: CASSFTDRADGYTL.

This chain links TRBV11-2 with TRBJ1-2, with TRBD1 matching 9 bases. The CDR3 has 15 amino acids. Germline V gene data show CDR1 as SGHAT and CDR2 as FQNNGV. The ends lost 6 bases at V and 5 bases at J; junction bases unmatched: 10. CDR3 bases: TGTGCCAGCAGAAAGGCGGGACAGGGATTATATGGCTACACCTTC. Protein sequence: CASRKAGQGLYGYTF.

The rearrangement uses TRBV2 and TRBJ2-1; perhaps TRBD1 as D (5 bases). Germline-derived CDR1 and CDR2 are SNHLY and FYNNEI. V gave up 3 bases and J gave up 4 bases, with 13 bases separating them. The CDR3 is made up of 15 amino acids. Here the CDR3 DNA reads TGTGCCAGCAGTGAGTTACAGGCAGGATACAATGAGCAGTTCTTC. Protein: CASSELQAGYNEQFF. Drawing the rest from reference TRBV2 and TRBJ2-1, the complete variable domain is EPEVTQTPSHQVTQMGQEVILRCVPISNHLYFYWYRQILGQKVEFLVSFYNNEISEKSEIFDDQFSVERPDGSNFTLKIRSTKLEDSAMYFCASSELQAGYNEQFFGPGTRLTVL.

The chain links TRBV10-2 to TRBJ2-3; 11 nucleotides align to TRBD2. V lost 2 bases to trimming and J lost 4 bases; unmatched junction nucleotides: 2. Germline values: CDR1 WSHSY, CDR2 SAAADI. CDR3 length: 15 amino acids. CDR3 bases: TGCGCCAGCAGTGAGGGGACTAGCGGTGCAGATACGCAGTATTTT. Its protein product is CASSEGTSGADTQYF.

The chain recombines TRBV9 with TRBJ1-1; no definite D call. Germline CDR1 and CDR2: SGDLS and YYNGEE. V was trimmed by 0 bases and J by 1 base, leaving 7 bases between them. The CDR3 runs 14 residues. CDR3 coding DNA: TGTGCCAGCAGCGTAGAGGCCAGGAACACTGAAGCTTTCTTT. Amino acids: CASSVEARNTEAFF.

The V gene is TRBV28, the J gene TRBJ2-1; D not certain. The CDR3 is 15 amino acids. Trimming pared 4 bases from V and 6 bases from J, leaving 16 bases between. Germline CDR1 MDHEN, CDR2 SYDVKM. The CDR3 spells CASSSAAISFNEQFF. Written as DNA, the CDR3 is TGTGCCAGCAGTTCTGCCGCGATTAGCTTCAATGAGCAGTTCTTC.

This chain uses TRBV13 with TRBJ2-5; TRBD1 matches 9 bases. Germline V gives CDR1 PRHDT, CDR2 FYEKMQ (reference sequence). CDR3 length equals 15 residues. Trimming at V came to 4 bases and at J to 5 bases, leaving 8 bases not matched to a gene. The CDR3 DNA follows: TGTGCCAGCAGCTCAGGGACAGGGTGGTTGGAGACCCAGTACTTC. It encodes CASSSGTGWLETQYF.

This rearrangement joins TRBV2 to TRBJ1-5; D gene ambiguous. Germline V gene data show CDR1 as SNHLY and CDR2 as FYNNEI. This CDR3 contains 15 residues. Trimming took off 2 bases at V and 2 bases at J, with 10 bases between the two ends. This CDR3 reads CASSELRAGNQPQHF. Here the CDR3 DNA reads TGTGCCAGCAGTGAATTGAGGGCAGGCAATCAGCCCCAGCATTTT.

This clone was observed once. V gene TRBV2 combines with J gene TRBJ1-3, with a tentative D call TRBD1 (5 bases). CDR3 length equals 18 residues. Trimming removed 5 bases at V and 0 bases at J, with 20 bases between. Germline CDR1 reads SNHLY; CDR2 reads FYNNEI. The CDR3 spells CASSLSLGQWDSGNTIYF. The CDR3 DNA follows: TGTGCCAGCAGTTTGTCCTTGGGGCAGTGGGACTCTGGAAACACCATATATTTT.

This CDR3 reads CASSPRSGMNTEAFF. CDR3 DNA sequence: TGTGCCAGCAGCCCTCGATCGGGGATGAACACTGAAGCTTTCTTT. The rearrangement joins TRBV5-4 to TRBJ1-1; D call uncertain. The germline V and J ends were trimmed by 4 bases and 0 bases, with 13 bases remaining between them. The CDR3 spans 15 residues. Germline assignment: CDR1 SGHNT and CDR2 YYREEE (reference sequence).